This T cell receptor beta chain was captured in a study of T-cell memory formation after mild COVID-19. Study-wide results and caveats: Among clones contracting day 15 to 85, CD4/CD8 was balanced, whereas later expanders leaned CD4+.

One entry per CDR3 protein, called by TCRdb with MiXCR from the 5' RACE reads. The profile covers 430,000 or so distinct CDR3 sequences, with approximately 25% appearing a single time and around 13% taken by the ten largest. Many counts were recorded for this clonotype. Its antigen remains unknown. Germline lookup yields CDR1 DFQATT and CDR2 SNEGSKA (reference sequence). V shed 1 base, J shed 7 bases, and the junction held 6 bases outside the gene matches. The CDR3 length is 14 residues. This receptor was identified in an adult woman who had mild COVID-19 (a few samples of this study predate the infection). Cell type and time point are not known. The sequenced sample was PBMCs or a T cell subset sorted from them (not recorded which). The chain uses TRBV20-1 and TRBJ2-1; TRBD2 aligns across 8 bases. CDR3 nucleotides: TGCAGTGCTAGAGCGGGGGGGCACGGTAATGAGCAGTTCTTC. Protein product: CSARAGGHGNEQFF.